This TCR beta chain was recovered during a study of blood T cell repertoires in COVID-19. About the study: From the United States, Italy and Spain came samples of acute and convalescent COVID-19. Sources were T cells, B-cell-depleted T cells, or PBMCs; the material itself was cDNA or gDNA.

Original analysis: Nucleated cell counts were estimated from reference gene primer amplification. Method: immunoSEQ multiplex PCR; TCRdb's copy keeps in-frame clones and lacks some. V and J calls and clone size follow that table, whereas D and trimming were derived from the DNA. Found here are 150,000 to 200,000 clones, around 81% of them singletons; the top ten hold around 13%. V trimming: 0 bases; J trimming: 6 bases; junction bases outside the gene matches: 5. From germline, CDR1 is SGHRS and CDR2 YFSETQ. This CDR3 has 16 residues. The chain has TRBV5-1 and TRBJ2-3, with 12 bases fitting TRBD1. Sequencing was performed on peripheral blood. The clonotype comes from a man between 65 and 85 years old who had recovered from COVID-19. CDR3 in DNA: TGCGCCAGCAGCTTGGATGGGACAGGGGGCGCGGATACGCAGTATTTT. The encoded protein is CASSLDGTGGADTQYF.